These 21 T cell receptor beta chains originate from one sample sequenced in a study of T cells after yellow fever vaccination. One entry per CDR3 protein results from TCRdb running MiXCR on the 5' RACE reads. The top ten clones hold approximately 2.4% of a sample with around 150,000 distinct CDR3 sequences, 5.5% to 7.5% of them seen once. The sample in question was CD4+ T cells sorted from PBMCs, obtained more than 4 days after the first yellow fever vaccination. Receptor source: a young man who received the YFV17D yellow fever vaccine.

The sample holds many counts of this clonotype. The chain employs TRBV5-1 and TRBJ2-2; 9 bases line up with TRBD2. The germline CDR1 and CDR2 sequences are SGHRS and YFSETQ. The trim removed 4 bases at V and 5 bases at J, leaving 6 bases unmatched. The length of the CDR3 is 15 residues. The CDR3 is CASSPGTSRTGELFF. CDR3 bases: TGCGCCAGCAGCCCCGGGACTAGCAGAACCGGGGAGCTGTTTTTT. The variable domain in full, with the rest retrieved from reference TRBV5-1 and TRBJ2-2, is KAGVTQTPRYLIKTRGQQVTLSCSPISGHRSVSWYQQTPGQGLQFLFEYFSETQRNKGNFPGRFSGRQFSNSRSEMNVSTLELGDSALYLCASSPGTSRTGELFFGEGSRLTVL.

On this clonotype itself: A much larger clone differs from this one at a single base, so this may be a read error. The V gene is TRBV25-1, the J gene TRBJ1-1; TRBD1 aligns across 7 bases. The CDR3 sequence is 11 residues long. Germline V lookup: CDR1 MGHDK, CDR2 SYGVNS. The CDR3 coding sequence is TGTGACAGCAGTGACAGGGAAGAAGCTTTCTTT. This encodes CDSSDREEAFF.

This clonotype was observed at least ten times. The CDR3 reads CAISRPPSGTQYF. CDR3 coding DNA: TGTGCCATCAGTAGACCCCCCTCCGGGACCCAGTACTTC. This sequence joins TRBV10-3 and TRBJ2-5; D remains unclear. V lost 5 bases, J lost 7 bases, and 14 bases lay in between. Germline V gives CDR1 ENHRY, CDR2 SYGVKD. The CDR3 totals 13 residues.

This clonotype has more than one count but fewer than ten. This chain joins TRBV9 and TRBJ2-5; D is unclear. Germline V lookup: CDR1 SGDLS, CDR2 YYNGEE. Trimming took 0 bases from V and 4 from J, leaving 10 bases between them. This CDR3 comprises 14 residues. The CDR3 is CASSVAMGSETQYF. The CDR3 region has the DNA TGTGCCAGCAGCGTAGCAATGGGATCAGAGACCCAGTACTTC. Filled out from reference TRBV9 and TRBJ2-5, the complete variable domain reads DSGVTQTPKHLITATGQRVTLRCSPRSGDLSVYWYQQSLDQGLQFLIQYYNGEERAKGNILERFSAQQFPDLHSELNLSSLELGDSALYFCASSVAMGSETQYFGPGTRLLVL.

In this sample, this clonotype turned up once. A single base separates this from a much larger clone, so it may be a read error. The chain carries TRBV5-1 and TRBJ2-1; TRBD2 matches 8 bases. The V gene's germline CDR1 is SGHRS and CDR2 YFSETQ. There are 17 residues in the CDR3. CDR3 loop: CSSSRTLAGSGVSEQFF. The CDR3 coding sequence is TGCTCCAGCAGCCGTACCTTAGCGGGGTCGGGAGTAAGTGAGCAGTTCTTC.

This clonotype was observed many times. The genes are TRBV25-1 and TRBJ2-2; a possible D gene is TRBD2 (6 bases). V lost 5 bases to trimming and J lost 7 bases, with 11 bases between them. This CDR3 has 13 residues. CDR1 is MGHDK and CDR2 is SYGVNS in the germline V gene. CDR3 in amino acids: CASSLEGIGELFF. The CDR3, as DNA: TGTGCCAGCAGTTTGGAGGGTATCGGGGAGCTGTTTTTT.

A few counts support this clonotype. The chain links TRBV25-1 to TRBJ2-7, with a possible D match to TRBD1 (6 bases). CDR1 is MGHDK, CDR2 SYGVNS, per germline. This CDR3 contains 12 residues. V was clipped by 5 bases and J by 11 bases, with 16 bases between them. The chain's CDR3 is CASSFQGGKEYF. CDR3 coding DNA: TGTGCCAGCAGTTTCCAAGGGGGTAAGGAGTACTTC.

This clonotype was counted a few times. The rearrangement joins TRBV4-3 to TRBJ2-3; D is perhaps TRBD1 (5 bases). CDR3 length: 17 amino acids. The V gene lost 0 bases and the J gene lost 4 bases, with 17 bases spanning the gap. CDR1 and CDR2 (germline): LGHNA, YSLEER. Here the CDR3 DNA reads TGCGCCAGCAGCCAAGAGATGGGGCCAGGGTCCTCAGATACGCAGTATTTT. Translating it yields CASSQEMGPGSSDTQYF.

This clonotype was recorded a few times. The J gene is TRBJ2-3, the V gene TRBV10-3; 10 positions match TRBD2. The V and J ends lost 4 bases and 1 base, in that order; junction bases with no gene match: 5. The CDR3 length is 16 residues. From germline, CDR1 is ENHRY and CDR2 SYGVKD. CDR3 DNA sequence: TGTGCCATCAGTGGGACTAGCGGAGGGGGCACAGATACGCAGTATTTT. It specifies CAISGTSGGGTDTQYF.

This clonotype has a handful of counts. This chain connects TRBV7-3 to TRBJ1-1, with TRBD1 as a possible D gene (5 bases). This CDR3 is built from 15 residues. Germline V lookup: CDR1 SGHTA, CDR2 FQGTGA. V shed 2 bases and J shed 1 base, with 11 bases lying between them. CDR3 DNA: TGTGCCAGCAGCTTACGGGCCGGGACGAACACTGAAGCTTTCTTT. Residues: CASSLRAGTNTEAFF.

This clonotype has a count of ten or more. A much larger clone differs from this one at a single base, so this may be a read error. This chain links TRBV12-3 or TRBV12-4 with TRBJ1-2; possible D gene TRBD1, 5 bases. This CDR3 spans 12 amino acids. V gave up 4 bases and J gave up 2 bases, with 5 bases separating them. CDR3 region: CASSSGNYGYTF. The CDR3 nucleotides read TGTGCCAGCAGTTCAGGGAACTATGGCTACACCTTC.

The table lists this clonotype with many counts. V usage is TRBV5-1 and J usage is TRBJ1-6; D is uncertain. This CDR3 region has 18 residues. In germline, CDR1 is SGHRS, CDR2 YFSETQ. Trimming left V 0 bases short and J 0 bases short, with 13 bases between. Here the CDR3 reads CASSLAPTGSSYNSPLHF. The CDR3 DNA is TGCGCCAGCAGCTTGGCCCCGACGGGGAGCTCCTATAATTCACCCCTCCACTTT.

The genes are TRBV29-1 and TRBJ2-5; either TRBD1 or TRBD2 may fit D (7 bases each). This CDR3 is built from 13 residues. In germline, CDR1 is SQVTM, CDR2 ANQGSEA. Deletions cut 6 bases from V and 1 base from J, with 12 bases between. In nucleotides, the CDR3 is TGCAGCGTCAGGGGGGGTGGCCAAGAGACCCAGTACTTC. It encodes CSVRGGGQETQYF.

This clonotype was detected ten times or more. The chain links TRBV7-2 to TRBJ2-7, with D possibly matching TRBD1 (5 bases). CDR1 is SGHTA and CDR2 is FQGNSA in the germline V gene. The CDR3 contains 13 residues. Trimming stripped 5 bases from V and 8 bases from J, with 16 bases between. DNA of the CDR3: TGTGCCAGCAGCCCTACTCTTGACAGCCAGCAGTACGTC. Its protein is CASSPTLDSQQYV.

This clonotype was detected only a few times. The rearrangement joins TRBV11-2 to TRBJ2-7, with D perhaps matching TRBD1 (5 bases). The CDR3 runs 13 residues. Germline V lookup: CDR1 SGHAT, CDR2 FQNNGV. Deletions cut 6 bases from V and 6 bases from J, with 15 bases between. The CDR3 region has the DNA TGTGCCAGCAGTCACAGCCCAGGGTTCGAGCAGTACTTC. This codes for CASSHSPGFEQYF.

This chain links TRBV5-4 with TRBJ2-7; D perhaps matches TRBD1 (5 bases). The V gene's germline CDR1 is SGHNT and CDR2 YYREEE (reference sequence). V shed 1 base and J shed 4 bases, with 12 bases lying between them. The CDR3 extends over 14 amino acids. The CDR3 DNA sequence: TGTGCCAGCAGCTTGCCCCCAGGGAAATACGAGCAGTACGTC. Translated, it gives CASSLPPGKYEQYV.

This clonotype was seen repeatedly, ten times or more. The rearrangement links TRBV3-1 to TRBJ2-5, with no clear D. The CDR3 is 12 residues long. Germline V lookup: CDR1 LGHDT, CDR2 YNNKEL (reference sequence). V dropped 2 bases and J dropped 4 bases, with 5 bases sitting between them. CDR3 in amino acids: CASSQRGETQYF. CDR3 sequence (DNA): TGTGCCAGCAGCCAAAGAGGAGAGACCCAGTACTTC.

The gene calls are TRBV7-7 and TRBJ1-5; D is perhaps TRBD1 (5 bases). Trimming pared 3 bases from V and 6 bases from J, leaving 9 bases between. Germline V gives CDR1 SSHAT, CDR2 FNYEAQ (reference sequence). The CDR3 sequence is 13 residues long. The CDR3 region has the DNA TGTGCCAGCAGCTTGGGGACGTCTCAGCCCCAGCATTTT. Protein: CASSLGTSQPQHF.

This clonotype was picked up many times. The chain couples TRBV6-5 to TRBJ1-1; D ambiguous. The V gene lost 0 bases and the J gene lost 4 bases, with 9 bases spanning the gap. The CDR3 length is 14 residues. CDR1 and CDR2 from the germline V gene are MNHEY and SVGAGI. The CDR3 DNA reads as TGTGCCAGCAGTTACTCGTTAAGCAGCACTGAAGCTTTCTTT. It codes for CASSYSLSSTEAFF.

This clonotype was found a few times. V usage is TRBV12-3 or TRBV12-4 and J usage is TRBJ2-3, with 15 bases matching TRBD2. This CDR3 is 18 amino acids long. V gave up 1 base and J gave up 6 bases; unmatched junction bases: 8. The chain's CDR3 is CASSLGGLAGGTWDTQYF. The DNA for the CDR3 is TGTGCCAGCAGTTTAGGGGGACTAGCGGGGGGCACGTGGGATACGCAGTATTTT.

This clonotype was detected a few times. V and J are TRBV7-2 and TRBJ1-1; the D is unclear. The germline gives CDR1 SGHTA, CDR2 FQGNSA. Trimming pared 5 bases from V and 6 bases from J, leaving 16 bases between. The CDR3 is 14 residues long. The CDR3 DNA is TGTGCCAGCAGCCCAAGGGCGTCTTTGGCTGAAGCTTTCTTT. It yields the protein CASSPRASLAEAFF.